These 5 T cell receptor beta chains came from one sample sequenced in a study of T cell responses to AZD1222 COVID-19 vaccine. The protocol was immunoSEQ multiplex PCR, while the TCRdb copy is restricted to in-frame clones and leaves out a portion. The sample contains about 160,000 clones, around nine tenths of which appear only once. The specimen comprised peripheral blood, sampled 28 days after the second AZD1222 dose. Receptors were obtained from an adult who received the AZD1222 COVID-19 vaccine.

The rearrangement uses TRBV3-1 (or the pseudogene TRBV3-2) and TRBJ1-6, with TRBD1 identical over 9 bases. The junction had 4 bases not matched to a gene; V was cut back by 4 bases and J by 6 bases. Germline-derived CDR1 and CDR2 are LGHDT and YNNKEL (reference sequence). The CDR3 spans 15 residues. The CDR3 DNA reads TGTGCCAGCAGCCCCGAGGACAGGGGTAATTCACCCCTCCACTTT. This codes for CASSPEDRGNSPLHF.

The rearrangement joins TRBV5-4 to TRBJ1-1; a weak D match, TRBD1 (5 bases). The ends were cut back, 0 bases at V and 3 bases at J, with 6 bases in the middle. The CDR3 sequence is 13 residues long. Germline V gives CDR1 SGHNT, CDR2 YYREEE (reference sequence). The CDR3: CASSLGRDTEAFF. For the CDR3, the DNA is TGTGCCAGCAGCTTGGGCAGGGACACTGAAGCTTTCTTT.

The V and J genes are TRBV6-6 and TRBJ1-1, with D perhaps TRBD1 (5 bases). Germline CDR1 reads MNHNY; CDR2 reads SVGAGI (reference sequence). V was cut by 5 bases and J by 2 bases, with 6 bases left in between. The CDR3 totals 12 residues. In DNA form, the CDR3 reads TGTGCCAGCAGTAGGGGTAACACTGAAGCTTTCTTT. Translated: CASSRGNTEAFF.

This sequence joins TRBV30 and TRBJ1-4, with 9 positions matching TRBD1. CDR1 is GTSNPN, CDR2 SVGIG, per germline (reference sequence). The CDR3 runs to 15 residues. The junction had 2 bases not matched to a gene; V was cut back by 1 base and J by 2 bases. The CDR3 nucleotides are TGTGCCTGGAGTGCTGGACAGGGGACTAATGAAAAACTGTTTTTT. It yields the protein CAWSAGQGTNEKLFF. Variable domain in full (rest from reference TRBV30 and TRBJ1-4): SQTIHQWPATLVQPVGSPLSLECTVEGTSNPNLYWYRQAAGRGLQLLFYSVGIGQISSEVPQNLSASRPQDRQFILSSKKLLLSDSGFYLCAWSAGQGTNEKLFFGSGTQLSVL.

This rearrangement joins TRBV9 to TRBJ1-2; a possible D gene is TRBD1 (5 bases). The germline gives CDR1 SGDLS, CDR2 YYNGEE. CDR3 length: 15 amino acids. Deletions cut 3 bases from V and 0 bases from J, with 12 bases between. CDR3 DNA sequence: TGTGCCAGCAGCGATAGGACAACCGCTAACTATGGCTACACCTTC. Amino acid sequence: CASSDRTTANYGYTF.